Listed here are 18 T cell receptor beta chains from one sample, sequenced in a study of T-cell memory formation after mild COVID-19. TCRdb passed the 5' RACE reads through MiXCR, listing each CDR3 protein once. The table has roughly 610,000 distinct CDR3 sequences, 15% to 20% seen once. The sample comprised PBMCs or a T cell subset sorted from them (not recorded which). Source of these receptors: an adult woman who had mild COVID-19 (a few samples of this study predate the infection). Cell type and time point are not known.

This clonotype was detected ten times or more. Written as DNA, the CDR3 is TGCAGTGCTAGAGATTTGCAGGGCGGGGGGAACAATGAGCAGTTCTTC. Translating it yields CSARDLQGGGNNEQFF. The chain carries TRBV20-1 and TRBJ2-1; 8 bases fit TRBD2. V lost 0 bases, J lost 5 bases, and 9 bases stayed unmatched. This CDR3 spans 16 amino acids. Looked up from germline, CDR1 is DFQATT and CDR2 is SNEGSKA (reference sequence).

This clonotype was counted between two and nine times. V is TRBV12-3 or TRBV12-4 and J is TRBJ2-3; 8 bases align to TRBD2. The CDR3 has 14 amino acids. The V and J ends lost 7 bases and 6 bases, in that order; junction bases with no gene match: 9. For the CDR3, the DNA is TGTGCCAGCATTCCTCCGGGGGGGAGTGATACGCAGTATTTT. It encodes CASIPPGGSDTQYF.

This clonotype was picked up many times. Lacking the conserved final phenylalanine or tryptophan, this CDR3 likely reflects a read error. Because the CDR3's place on the DNA is in doubt, the DNA is left out and the CDR3 is given as listed by TCRdb. The chain couples TRBV6-6 to TRBJ2-3. The CDR3 is 13 amino acids in total, end residues counted. Looked up from germline, CDR1 is MNHNY and CDR2 is SVGAGI (reference sequence). The CDR3 spells CASSYDYSQDEKV.

The table lists this clonotype with a few counts. The V call is TRBV5-6, the J call TRBJ2-7, with unresolved D. The CDR3 sequence is 14 residues long. Germline V gene data show CDR1 as SGHDT and CDR2 as YYEEEE. V was pared by 4 bases and J by 2 bases, with 13 bases between. In nucleotides, the CDR3 is TGTGCCAGCAGCCAGATCCAGCTAGCCTACGAGCAGTACTTC. Translated: CASSQIQLAYEQYF.

This clonotype was recorded a few times. This chain joins TRBV5-6 and TRBJ1-2; D unclear. There are 15 residues in the CDR3. The V gene lost 5 bases and the J gene lost 4 bases, with 18 bases spanning the gap. Looked up from germline, CDR1 is SGHDT and CDR2 is YYEEEE. The CDR3 here is CASSAEHVSTYGYTF. CDR3 nucleotides: TGTGCCAGCAGTGCTGAACATGTGTCCACCTATGGCTACACCTTC.

The chain couples TRBV20-1 to TRBJ1-1; no clear D. This CDR3 has 11 amino acids. CDR1 DFQATT and CDR2 SNEGSKA come from the germline V gene (reference sequence). In DNA, the CDR3 is TGCAGCGGTCGTATGAACACTGAAGCTTTCTTT. Protein sequence: CSGRMNTEAFF.

This clonotype was detected ten times or more. The rearrangement joins TRBV12-3 or TRBV12-4 to TRBJ2-1; the D call may be TRBD1 or TRBD2 (5 bases each). The CDR3 spans 13 residues. Trimming removed 3 bases from V and 7 bases from J, with 10 bases in between. DNA of the CDR3: TGTGCCAGCAGTTTTCTGGGGGTAAATGAGCAGTTCTTC. Protein sequence: CASSFLGVNEQFF.

This clonotype was seen a few times. V gene TRBV6-1 combines with J gene TRBJ1-5; D perhaps matches TRBD1 (6 bases). CDR1 and CDR2 (germline): MNHNS, SASEGT. The CDR3 is 14 amino acids. Trimming took 5 bases from V and 6 from J, leaving 14 bases between them. The CDR3 loop reads CASSFQGLSQPQHF. CDR3 bases: TGTGCCAGCAGTTTTCAGGGGCTTAGTCAGCCCCAGCATTTT.

This chain uses TRBV15 with TRBJ1-1; D ambiguous. This CDR3 has 12 amino acids. Trimming removed 0 bases at V and 10 bases at J, with 9 bases between. Germline CDR1 LNHNV, CDR2 YYDKDF (reference sequence). DNA for the CDR3: TGTGCCACCAGCAGAGATCCCTCGTTAGCTTTCTTT. This sequence encodes CATSRDPSLAFF.

The chain uses TRBV29-1 and TRBJ1-1; possibly TRBD1 for D (5 bases). V was cut by 3 bases and J by 1 base, with 12 bases left in between. CDR3 size: 14 residues. Germline V gene sequence: CDR1 SQVTM, CDR2 ANQGSEA. The CDR3 sequence: CSVDGGLQNTEAFF. CDR3 nucleotide sequence: TGCAGCGTTGATGGGGGACTGCAGAACACTGAAGCTTTCTTT. The full variable domain, rest sourced from reference TRBV29-1 and TRBJ1-1, is SAVISQKPSRDICQRGTSLTIQCQVDSQVTMMFWYRQQPGQSLTLIATANQGSEATYESGFVIDKFPISRPNLTFSTLTVSNMSPEDSSIYLCSVDGGLQNTEAFFGQGTRLTVV.

J is TRBJ2-1 and V is TRBV10-3; TRBD2 is a possible D gene (6 bases). The V end was cut by 2 bases, the J end by 2 bases, with 10 bases between. The CDR3 extends over 15 amino acids. From germline, CDR1 is ENHRY and CDR2 SYGVKD. The CDR3: CAISESGPTYNEQFF. Written as DNA, the CDR3 is TGTGCCATCAGTGAGAGCGGGCCCACCTACAATGAGCAGTTCTTC.

The table lists this clonotype with a few counts. The rearrangement joins TRBV4-1 to TRBJ1-4, with D possibly matching TRBD1 (6 bases). The CDR3 contains 15 residues. Germline CDR1 is MGHRA and CDR2 is YSYEKL. Trimming removed 4 bases from V and 1 base from J, with 10 bases in between. The CDR3 loop reads CASSLVDRTNEKLFF. CDR3 nucleotides: TGCGCCAGCAGCCTTGTGGACAGAACTAATGAAAAACTGTTTTTT.

The V call is TRBV7-9, the J call TRBJ2-4, with D uncertain. V was cut by 5 bases and J by 1 base, with 6 bases left in between. CDR1 SEHNR and CDR2 FQNEAQ come from the germline V gene (reference sequence). CDR3 length equals 13 residues. The CDR3 DNA follows: TGTGCCAGCAGCGGGGTTGCCAAAAACATTCAGTACTTC. Translated: CASSGVAKNIQYF.

This chain uses TRBV9 with TRBJ2-3; 11 bases match TRBD2. In germline, CDR1 is SGDLS, CDR2 YYNGEE. V lost 7 bases, J lost 0 bases, and 7 bases stayed unmatched. This CDR3 is 16 amino acids long. The CDR3 loop reads CASSGTSGISTDTQYF. Here the CDR3 DNA reads TGTGCCAGCTCCGGGACTAGCGGAATAAGCACAGATACGCAGTATTTT.

This clonotype occurred many times. The J gene is TRBJ2-1, the V gene TRBV7-6; weak D call: TRBD2 (6 bases). The CDR3 length is 16 residues. Germline V gene sequence: CDR1 SGHVS, CDR2 FNYEAQ. V dropped 5 bases and J dropped 3 bases, with 17 bases sitting between them. CDR3 bases: TGTGCCAGCAGCACAGCACAGGCGGGGTACTACAATGAGCAGTTCTTC. It encodes CASSTAQAGYYNEQFF.

This clonotype was detected only once. V usage is TRBV2 and J usage is TRBJ2-3; TRBD2 agrees at 7 bases. Trimming cost V 6 bases and J 4 bases; bases outside gene matches: 13. Germline CDR1 and CDR2: SNHLY and FYNNEI. The CDR3 has 16 residues. CDR3 sequence (DNA): TGTGCCAGCAGCCTTGCTAGCGGCCCTGGCGCAGATACGCAGTATTTT. Residues: CASSLASGPGADTQYF.

This clonotype came up a few times. The chain has TRBV5-1 and TRBJ2-3; no firm D call. The CDR3 covers 16 residues. V shed 2 bases and J shed 4 bases, with 17 bases lying between them. Germline assignment: CDR1 SGHRS and CDR2 YFSETQ. CDR3 in amino acids: CASSFVNIRGADTQYF. CDR3 DNA sequence: TGCGCCAGCAGCTTCGTAAATATCCGAGGCGCAGATACGCAGTATTTT.

The sample holds a few counts of this clonotype. V and J are TRBV24-1 and TRBJ2-1; 10 bases align to TRBD1. The V gene's germline CDR1 is KGHDR and CDR2 SFDVKD. CDR3 length: 17 residues. V was clipped by 1 base and J by 2 bases; unmatched bases: 4. The CDR3 DNA sequence: TGTGCCACCAGTGATTTTCGGGGACAGGGGACCTACAATGAGCAGTTCTTC. Translating gives CATSDFRGQGTYNEQFF.